This entry features one T cell receptor (beta chain) sequence. This clone was counted only a few times. Its antigen remains undetermined. It has no much larger one-base neighbor in the sample; base qualities were not kept. The donors belonged to the validation cohort of about 110 subjects, which was separate from the approximately 700-subject first cohort. The method behind the library was the immunoSEQ multiplex PCR assay. The published analysis was carried out like this. A statistical classification framework was built to diagnose cytomegalovirus status from the catalog of TCR beta chain sequences. TCRdb carries this immuneACCESS record with in-frame sequences only. Its versions omit some clonotypes, under half of them owing to an unresolved V gene in the studies checked, with the rest unexplained. The V and J calls and clone size were taken over from that table, and D and trimming were inferred from the DNA. For this sample there are about 110,000 clones; 88% appear just once. Clones ranked in the top ten supply 1.8% of the sample.

The sample is drawn from a study of cytomegalovirus exposure and HLA in healthy donors (dated by TCRdb to 2016 to 2017). Context from the whole study: The 670 or so repertoires of the first cohort and the roughly 110 validation repertoires were produced on the same platform, according to a later analysis. The study aimed to test whether signatures of past pathogen exposure could be identified by cataloging public T cell receptors. Along with the roughly 670-subject first cohort, a separate validation cohort of around 110 different subjects was used. To predict cytomegalovirus infection status, the study brought together high-throughput TCR immunosequencing, statistical association of individual TCRs with disease status, and machine learning. What the study reported, not specific to this receptor: A later analysis found that TCRs clustered in the first cohort also tended to co-occur in the roughly 120 validation repertoires, with 90% to 95% of cluster scores above 0. In vitro tests confirmed that a few of the cytomegalovirus-associated TCR beta chains recognize cytomegalovirus antigens. The classifier was reported to diagnose cytomegalovirus status with high specificity and sensitivity in both the original cohort and the validation cohort. The authors suggested that the approach could potentially be extended to other disease states and immunological phenotypes. The study listed approximately 150 TCR beta chains as associated with cytomegalovirus. The validation cohort had no HLA typing available for a later analysis, so co-occurrence within that cohort was assessed over all 130 or so repertoires. Most TCR sequences were observed very rarely across donors, whereas some public TCRs were present in many individuals.

Sample: PBMCs. This receptor was identified in a woman aged 18-29 years in good health and CMV-seropositive.

The DNA is as follows: TGCGCCAGCAGCCAAGATGGCGGGGGGAGCAATCAGCCCCAGCATTTT. Its protein product is CASSQDGGGSNQPQHF. The chain was built from TRBV4-3 and TRBJ1-5, and perhaps TRBD1 as D gene, on 5 matching bases. V is cut by 0 bases and J by 1 base, and the space between the germline ends is 10 bases. CDR1 LGHNA and CDR2 YSLEER were looked up in the germline V gene. From cysteine to phenylalanine, the CDR3 is 16 amino acids long. The retained sequence is limited to the CDR3, 48 bases, with the frame set at the first base.